The next 31 T cell receptor beta chains were all read from a single sample in a study of blood T cell repertoires in COVID-19 (dated by TCRdb to the early 2020s). Receptor amplification or capture employed the immunoSEQ multiplex PCR assay. TCRdb limited this immuneACCESS table to in-frame rearrangements with V and J called. A share of clones is missing; checked studies link under half to unresolved V genes, and the rest is unexplained. The sample table contains 200,000 to 250,000 clones; only one count was recorded for approximately 80% of them. Of the sample, approximately 1.8% is held by the ten largest clones. Sequenced input: PBMCs or T cells enriched from blood (not recorded which). The receptors derive from a man aged 55 to 70 who had recovered from COVID-19.

The gene calls are TRBV19 and TRBJ2-6; D remains unclear. Germline loops: CDR1 LNHDA, CDR2 SQIVND (reference sequence). V was cut by 5 bases and J by 0 bases, with 8 bases left in between. The CDR3 length is 15 residues. CDR3 DNA: TGTGCCAGTAGTCGTGGAGTCTCTGGGGCCAACGTCCTGACTTTC. It specifies CASSRGVSGANVLTF. The full variable domain, its missing parts supplied by reference TRBV19 and TRBJ2-6, is DGGITQSPKYLFRKEGQNVTLSCEQNLNHDAMYWYRQDPGQGLRLIYYSQIVNDFQKGDIAEGYSVSREKKESFPLTVTSAQKNPTAFYLCASSRGVSGANVLTFGAGSRLTVL.

The V gene is TRBV5-6, the J gene TRBJ2-1, with D perhaps matching TRBD2 (5 bases). Germline V gene sequence: CDR1 SGHDT, CDR2 YYEEEE. The CDR3 loop spans 14 amino acids. The V end was cut by 0 bases, the J end by 9 bases, with 13 bases between. CDR3 nucleotide sequence: TGTGCCAGCAGCTTGGTTGAGGGTTCGGGTGAGCAGTTCTTC. Its protein product is CASSLVEGSGEQFF.

This rearrangement joins TRBV9 to TRBJ1-6, with TRBD1 matching over 9 bases. V lost 3 bases, J lost 7 bases, and 5 bases stayed unmatched. Germline CDR1 and CDR2: SGDLS and YYNGEE. The CDR3 runs to 15 residues. For the CDR3, the DNA is TGTGCCAGCAGCGCGGGACAGGGCAGCAATTCACCCCTCCACTTT. It translates to CASSAGQGSNSPLHF.

This chain uses TRBV9 with TRBJ2-1; D is ambiguous. The ends were cut back, 5 bases at V and 4 bases at J, with 10 bases in the middle. Germline V gives CDR1 SGDLS, CDR2 YYNGEE. The CDR3 runs to 13 residues. The CDR3 region is CASSFSQYNEQFF. CDR3 coding DNA: TGTGCCAGCAGTTTTAGTCAATACAATGAGCAGTTCTTC.

This chain joins TRBV12-3 or TRBV12-4 and TRBJ1-2; maybe TRBD1 (5 bases). Trimming left V 3 bases short and J 8 bases short, with 13 bases between. The CDR3 spans 13 residues. DNA for the CDR3: TGTGCCAGCAGTTTTTCCAGGGCGGTAGGCTACACCTTC. Translation: CASSFSRAVGYTF.

The chain has TRBV9 and TRBJ1-2, with D tentatively TRBD1 (5 bases). The germline gives CDR1 SGDLS, CDR2 YYNGEE. The CDR3 covers 15 residues. V was trimmed by 2 bases and J by 1 base, leaving 12 bases between them. The DNA of the CDR3 is TGTGCCAGCAGCGTGGGGGGAGTCAGTAACTATGGCTACACCTTC. Amino acids: CASSVGGVSNYGYTF. Full variable domain (missing parts from reference TRBV9 and TRBJ1-2): DSGVTQTPKHLITATGQRVTLRCSPRSGDLSVYWYQQSLDQGLQFLIQYYNGEERAKGNILERFSAQQFPDLHSELNLSSLELGDSALYFCASSVGGVSNYGYTFGSGTRLTVV.

The rearrangement links TRBV7-2 to TRBJ1-5, with 7 positions matching TRBD1. In germline, CDR1 is SGHTA, CDR2 FQGNSA. With 5 bases clipped from V and 4 bases from J, the junction kept 8 bases outside the gene matches. The length of the CDR3 is 15 residues. The CDR3 DNA is TGTGCCAGCAGCATTAACAGGGGCACGAATCAGCCCCAGCATTTT. As protein: CASSINRGTNQPQHF.

The V and J genes are TRBV21-1 and TRBJ2-3; the table assigns TRBD1, which was not confirmed against the DNA. TRBV21-1 is described as a pseudogene. This CDR3 is built from 16 residues. The CDR3 DNA follows: TGTGCCAGCAGCAAAGCGAGTCAGGAAAGCACAGATACGCAGTATTTT. Protein sequence: CASSKASQESTDTQYF.

V is TRBV18 and J is TRBJ2-7, with D perhaps matching TRBD1 (6 bases). This CDR3 comprises 15 residues. The V end was cut by 0 bases, the J end by 3 bases, with 12 bases between. Germline CDR1 reads KGHSH; CDR2 reads LQKENI. The CDR3 DNA sequence: TGTGCCAGCTCACCACCTTTCACAGGGAACTACGAGCAGTACTTC. Protein product: CASSPPFTGNYEQYF.

The J gene is TRBJ2-1, the V gene TRBV6-5; 9 bases map to TRBD1. The V gene end was trimmed by 8 bases and the J gene end by 4 bases; junction bases not matched to a gene: 3. CDR3 length: 13 amino acids. The V gene's germline CDR1 is MNHEY and CDR2 SVGAGI. The CDR3 nucleotides read TGTGCCAGCGTGGGACAGGGATACAATGAGCAGTTCTTC. This encodes CASVGQGYNEQFF.

V usage is TRBV7-9 and J usage is TRBJ2-3, with 7 bases fitting TRBD2. Germline V gives CDR1 SEHNR, CDR2 FQNEAQ (reference sequence). This CDR3 comprises 15 residues. V dropped 4 bases and J dropped 5; count of bases not matched to a gene: 9. The CDR3 bases are TGTGCCAGCAGCTCCGGGGATGGGGGGGTAGATACGCAGTATTTT. Its protein product is CASSSGDGGVDTQYF.

With regard to this clone: The same CDR3 can be traced to other DNA sequences in this sample. The chain has TRBV5-1 and TRBJ2-3; 12 bases map to TRBD1. Losses at the gene ends were 0 bases for V and 3 bases for J; bases not matched to a gene: 2. The CDR3 extends over 16 amino acids. From germline, CDR1 is SGHRS and CDR2 YFSETQ. The CDR3 region is CASSLGGQGATDTQYF. The CDR3 DNA reads as TGCGCCAGCAGCTTGGGGGGACAGGGGGCGACAGATACGCAGTATTTT. Full variable domain (remainder filled in from reference TRBV5-1 and TRBJ2-3): KAGVTQTPRYLIKTRGQQVTLSCSPISGHRSVSWYQQTPGQGLQFLFEYFSETQRNKGNFPGRFSGRQFSNSRSEMNVSTLELGDSALYLCASSLGGQGATDTQYFGPGTRLTVL.

The chain carries TRBV5-6 and TRBJ2-1, with 11 bases aligning to TRBD1. Germline CDR1 is SGHDT and CDR2 is YYEEEE. The J segment lost 7 bases and the V segment lost 2 bases, leaving 2 bases of the junction unmatched. The CDR3 totals 14 residues. The CDR3 sequence is CASSFGQGANEQFF. The CDR3 DNA is TGTGCCAGCAGCTTTGGACAGGGGGCAAATGAGCAGTTCTTC.

The rearrangement links TRBV19 to TRBJ1-2, with no clear D. Germline values: CDR1 LNHDA, CDR2 SQIVND (reference sequence). V lost 5 bases and J lost 3, with 13 bases in between. The CDR3 has 14 amino acids. This chain's CDR3 is CASSSHDWDYGYTF. Here the CDR3 DNA reads TGTGCCAGTAGTTCTCATGACTGGGACTATGGCTACACCTTC.

V and J are TRBV19 and TRBJ2-2; perhaps TRBD1 as D (7 bases). CDR1 and CDR2 (germline): LNHDA, SQIVND (reference sequence). The CDR3 length is 15 residues. The V and J ends lost 6 bases and 2 bases respectively, with 13 bases between them. In nucleotides, the CDR3 is TGTGCCAGTAGGTCCCAGGGGGGAAACACCGGGGAGCTGTTTTTT. Translated: CASRSQGGNTGELFF.

This clone was recorded only once. The genes are TRBV3-1 (or the pseudogene TRBV3-2) and TRBJ2-2, with a tentative D call TRBD2 (6 bases). The V and J ends lost 0 bases and 8 bases respectively, with 10 bases between them. Germline V gene data show CDR1 as LGHDT and CDR2 as YNNKEL (reference sequence). This CDR3 spans 14 amino acids. CDR3 residues: CASSQDRGRGELFF. Here the CDR3 DNA reads TGTGCCAGCAGCCAAGATCGGGGGAGGGGGGAGCTGTTTTTT.

This clone was counted a few times. This rearrangement joins TRBV29-1 to TRBJ1-4, with TRBD1 identical over 9 bases. In germline, CDR1 is SQVTM, CDR2 ANQGSEA. Germline trimming cut 5 bases from V and 5 bases from J; bases unmatched to any gene: 3. This CDR3 region has 13 residues. The CDR3 loop is CSVRTGENEKLFF. For the CDR3, the DNA is TGCAGCGTTAGGACAGGGGAAAATGAAAAACTGTTTTTT.

V and J are TRBV4-3 and TRBJ2-3, with 9 bases lining up with TRBD2. The V segment lost 0 bases and the J segment 1 base; nucleotides outside the gene matches: 8. The germline gives CDR1 LGHNA, CDR2 YSLEER. There are 18 residues in the CDR3. CDR3 protein: CASSQDLYKRGGTDTQYF. In DNA form, the CDR3 reads TGCGCCAGCAGCCAAGATCTTTATAAGCGGGGGGGCACAGATACGCAGTATTTT.

The chain combines TRBV19 with TRBJ1-1; 8 bases align to TRBD1. The CDR3 spans 16 residues. Per germline, CDR1 LNHDA and CDR2 SQIVND (reference sequence). The J segment lost 3 bases and the V segment lost 5 bases, leaving 11 bases of the junction unmatched. CDR3 protein: CASSRSTGGVDTEAFF. CDR3 nucleotide sequence: TGTGCCAGTAGTCGGAGCACAGGGGGAGTTGACACTGAAGCTTTCTTT.

This chain links TRBV6-1 with TRBJ2-1; 12 bases match TRBD2. The CDR3 contains 16 residues. Germline V gives CDR1 MNHNS, CDR2 SASEGT. Trimming cost V 4 bases and J 4 bases; bases outside gene matches: 5. CDR3 in DNA: TGTGCCAGCAGTGGGAGACTAGCGGGGGTATACAATGAGCAGTTCTTC. Its translation is CASSGRLAGVYNEQFF.

The chain carries TRBV18 and TRBJ1-1; tentative D call: TRBD1 (5 bases). Per germline, CDR1 KGHSH and CDR2 LQKENI. V shed 0 bases and J shed 4 bases, with 9 bases lying between them. The CDR3 has 14 residues. The DNA for the CDR3 is TGTGCCAGCTCACCACCCCCGGGGGGCACTGAAGCTTTCTTT. Its protein is CASSPPPGGTEAFF.

The chain combines TRBV3-1 (or the pseudogene TRBV3-2) with TRBJ1-2; D unresolved. The CDR3 covers 12 residues. Trimming pared 2 bases from V and 8 bases from J, leaving 9 bases between. In germline, CDR1 is LGHDT, CDR2 YNNKEL (reference sequence). The CDR3 region is CASSQSRRGYTF. DNA for the CDR3: TGTGCCAGCAGCCAATCGAGGAGAGGCTACACCTTC.

The chain uses TRBV15 and TRBJ1-2; 10 bases agree with TRBD1. The V gene's germline CDR1 is LNHNV and CDR2 YYDKDF (reference sequence). The ends lost 3 bases at V and 3 bases at J; junction bases unmatched: 1. The CDR3 has 14 amino acids. The CDR3 DNA sequence: TGTGCCACCAGCAGGGACAGGGGGGACTATGGCTACACCTTC. Translation: CATSRDRGDYGYTF.

This clone has a single count. V and J are TRBV11-2 and TRBJ2-5; 7 bases map to TRBD1. The V and J ends lost 4 bases and 5 bases, in that order; junction bases with no gene match: 13. The length of the CDR3 is 16 residues. The germline V gene encodes CDR1 SGHAT and CDR2 FQNNGV. CDR3 coding DNA: TGTGCCAGCAGCTCCGTCCGACAGGGTAGGAGGGAGACCCAGTACTTC. Protein product: CASSSVRQGRRETQYF.

This chain links TRBV18 with TRBJ2-2; D uncertain. The V gene's germline CDR1 is KGHSH and CDR2 LQKENI. Trimming removed 1 base from V and 3 bases from J, with 3 bases in between. The CDR3 is 13 residues long. Written as DNA, the CDR3 is TGTGCCAGCTCACCACTCGACACCGGGGAGCTGTTTTTT. This encodes CASSPLDTGELFF.

The chain recombines TRBV6-5 with TRBJ1-6, with 7 bases fitting TRBD1. This CDR3 has 15 residues. Germline V lookup: CDR1 MNHEY, CDR2 SVGAGI. The J segment lost 7 bases and the V segment lost 4 bases, leaving 7 bases of the junction unmatched. Here the CDR3 DNA reads TGTGCCAGCAGTTCTACCGGGACAGCAAATTCACCCCTCCACTTT. This sequence encodes CASSSTGTANSPLHF.

The J gene is TRBJ1-5, the V gene TRBV15, with 8 bases fitting TRBD1. V lost 8 bases and J lost 7; bases outside the gene matches: 10. The germline CDR1 and CDR2 sequences are LNHNV and YYDKDF (reference sequence). The CDR3 totals 14 residues. The CDR3 sequence is CATSNSGGGQPQHF. CDR3 sequence (DNA): TGTGCCACCTCCAATTCAGGGGGCGGGCAGCCCCAGCATTTT.

The chain combines TRBV3-1 (or the pseudogene TRBV3-2) with TRBJ1-1; 8 positions match TRBD1. The V gene end was trimmed by 4 bases and the J gene end by 2 bases; junction bases not matched to a gene: 6. This CDR3 comprises 15 residues. The germline CDR1 and CDR2 sequences are LGHDT and YNNKEL (reference sequence). CDR3 DNA sequence: TGTGCCAGCAGCCCTAGACAGGGGACTAACACTGAAGCTTTCTTT. Amino acid sequence: CASSPRQGTNTEAFF.

V is TRBV24-1 and J is TRBJ2-7; perhaps TRBD1 as D (5 bases). This CDR3 is built from 15 residues. V was cut by 5 bases and J by 0 bases, with 13 bases left in between. Germline V CDR1 and CDR2: KGHDR, SFDVKD. Here the CDR3 DNA reads TGTGCCACCAGTGGTCCTCAGGGAATCTCCTACGAGCAGTACTTC. It is translated as CATSGPQGISYEQYF.

V and J are TRBV4-3 and TRBJ1-6, with 9 positions matching TRBD1. The CDR3 is made up of 15 amino acids. V lost 4 bases, J lost 8 bases, and 6 bases stayed unmatched. Germline CDR1 reads LGHNA; CDR2 reads YSLEER. In nucleotides, the CDR3 is TGCGCCAGCAGCCGTACTTGGACAGGGGATTCACCCCTCCACTTT. It yields the protein CASSRTWTGDSPLHF.

This clone occurred a few times. This sequence joins TRBV7-5 and TRBJ2-7; the table names TRBD2, a call not compared with the DNA. TRBV7-5 is noted as a pseudogene. The CDR3 contains 12 residues. CDR3 sequence (DNA): TGTGCCAGAAGCGGGGGGTGGTACGAGCAGTACTTC. Its protein is CARSGGWYEQYF.